This section outlines one T cell receptor (beta chain) sequence together with its context. Its antigen is not identified. This sample stems from a study of cytomegalovirus exposure and HLA in healthy donors. Overall study: HLA-typed donors were the source of some 85 million unique TCRs, which an early data release held. Overall study results and limits: Reportedly, cytomegalovirus status was diagnosed with high sensitivity and specificity. Reportedly, TCR beta sequences accurately predicted HLA-A and HLA-B alleles in most subjects. A highly shared variant cluster was judged a likely technical artifact.

Primers: 60 Vbeta forward and 13 Jbeta reverse. Sequencing used immunoSEQ multiplex PCR; TCRdb keeps in-frame clones, though not all of them. The sample holds fewer than 150,000 clones, approximately 15% seen once. Germline V gene data show CDR1 as LNHDA and CDR2 as SQIVND (reference sequence). The CDR3 has 13 amino acids. V shed 2 bases, J shed 9 bases, and the junction held 4 bases outside the gene matches. The source material was PBMCs. This clonotype was obtained from a woman aged 18-30 years in good health and CMV-seronegative. The chain carries TRBV19 and TRBJ2-3; TRBD2 matches at 8 bases. The DNA for the CDR3 is TGTGCCAGTAGTATAACGGGGGGGGGAACGCAGTATTTT. Protein sequence: CASSITGGGTQYF.